The clone carrying this T cell receptor beta chain was seen ten or more times. The target antigen is unknown. It was RNA transcripts that yielded the amplified TCR beta CDR3 regions. First-round RT-PCR of the TCR CDR3 relied on the HTBI primer set. TCRdb used MiXCR to reprocess the multiplex PCR reads, holding one entry per CDR3 protein. The sample consists of 330,000 or so distinct CDR3 sequences, 18% of them appearing once. This CDR3 is built from 16 residues. Per the germline V gene, CDR1 is ENHRY and CDR2 is SYGVKD. With 7 bases removed from V and 4 bases from J, the gap between germline ends came to 23 bases. The source of the sample is a study of T cells in Graves' hyperthyroidism and ophthalmopathy. In making diagnoses, clinical symptoms, serum thyroxine and TRAb, thyroid ultrasound and orbital computed tomography were all used. Fresh peripheral blood, about 9.6 ml, yielded the PBMCs. Findings of the study overall: Ophthalmopathy could be told apart from stable hyperthyroidism with a 13 V-J model. Blood also carried most thyroid clonotypes expanded above 0.001.

This sequence joins TRBV10-3 and TRBJ2-7; possibly TRBD2 for D (7 bases). This clonotype was sampled from a woman in her forties with Graves' ophthalmopathy. Specimen: blood. CDR3 in DNA: TGTGCCATCAAATCTGGGGGGGCTAGCGGAAGATACGAGCAGTACTTC. The encoded protein is CAIKSGGASGRYEQYF.